The entry below describes one TCR beta chain. Its antigen is currently unknown. These data come from a study of T cell responses to AZD1222 COVID-19 vaccine. Study overall: Samples with a second dose at about 4 or about 12 weeks were pooled together.

Study outcomes and limitations: Donor demographics were predominantly white British with a female majority; clonal diversity may be underestimated. AZD1222 recipients seropositive at baseline numbered only five to seven.

Clones were read by immunoSEQ multiplex PCR, and TCRdb kept only the in-frame ones, dropping some. The sample records some 130,000 clones, more than 85% being singletons. The receptor's source is an adult in good health. The sample consisted of peripheral blood, taken on day 0 of AZD1222 vaccination.

CDR3 nucleotide sequence: TGCAGCGTTGAAAGGGGGACCGGGGAGCTGTTTTTT. Translated, it gives CSVERGTGELFF. The rearrangement joins TRBV29-1 to TRBJ2-2; TRBD1 might be the D (6 bases). This CDR3 contains 12 residues. The ends were cut back, 2 bases at V and 5 bases at J, with 6 bases in the middle. Per germline, CDR1 SQVTM and CDR2 ANQGSEA.